This T cell receptor beta chain was identified in a study of technical replicates of blood from a few donors. V was pared by 3 bases and J by 4 bases, with 16 bases between. This CDR3 region has 15 residues. Per the germline V gene, CDR1 is GTSNPN and CDR2 is SVGIG (reference sequence). The method was immunoSEQ multiplex PCR; TCRdb's version includes in-frame clones alone and lacks a portion of them. Of some 66,000 clones in the sample, roughly 98% were seen once. The sequence was collected from a human donor in good health. V usage is TRBV30 and J usage is TRBJ2-1, with D possibly TRBD1 on 6 matching bases. Sequenced material: T cells isolated from PBMCs. The CDR3 nucleotides read TGTGCCTGGAGGACGCCTGGGGGCGGGTACAATGAGCAGTTCTTC. Translating gives CAWRTPGGGYNEQFF.